Sequencing of this TCR beta chain was carried out in a study of PD-L1 blockade in urothelial cancer. Whole-study context: Per tumor, median counts were approximately 1,500 T cells and more than 850 unique TCRs. General study points: Increased tumor-infiltrating T lymphocytes were recorded in patients with durable benefit. When measured at 3 weeks, tumor-associated blood clones expanded more in durable-benefit patients.

The germline V gene encodes CDR1 MDHEN and CDR2 SYDVKM. The CDR3 contains 12 residues. Trimming cost V 11 bases and J 5 bases, with 15 bases left between them. TCRdb's copy holds only in-frame clones and misses some; the assay was immunoSEQ multiplex PCR. The sample consists of 2,500 to 3,000 clones, around a third of them appearing once. As for this clone: What it binds is not known.

The chain combines TRBV28 with TRBJ1-1; TRBD1 is a possible D gene (6 bases). The receptor's source is a man between 65 and 85 years old with urothelial cancer. The source material was tumor tissue, sampled before atezolizumab (anti-PD-L1) treatment. The CDR3 loop reads CALDRLRTEAFF. The CDR3 coding sequence is TGTGCCTTGGACAGATTGAGGACTGAAGCTTTCTTT.